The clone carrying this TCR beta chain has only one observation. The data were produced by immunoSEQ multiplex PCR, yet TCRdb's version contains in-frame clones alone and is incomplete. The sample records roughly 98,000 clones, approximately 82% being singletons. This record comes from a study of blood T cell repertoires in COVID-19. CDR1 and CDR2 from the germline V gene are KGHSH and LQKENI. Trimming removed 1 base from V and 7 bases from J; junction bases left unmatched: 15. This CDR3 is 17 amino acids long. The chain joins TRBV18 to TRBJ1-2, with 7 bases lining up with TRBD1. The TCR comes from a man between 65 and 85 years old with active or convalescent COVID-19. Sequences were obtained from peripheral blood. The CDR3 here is CASSPQRGKQGPGGYTF. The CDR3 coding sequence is TGTGCCAGCTCACCACAGCGGGGGAAACAGGGGCCCGGTGGCTACACCTTC.